The clone carrying this T cell receptor (beta chain) appeared a few times. The sample is drawn from a study of blood T cell repertoires in COVID-19. As for the study in general: The origin of the acute and convalescent COVID-19 samples was the United States, Italy and Spain. Sample material is recorded as cDNA or gDNA derived from T cells, B-cell-depleted T cells, or PBMCs.

Germline assignment: CDR1 KGHSH and CDR2 LQKENI. The V and J ends lost 3 bases and 6 bases, in that order; junction bases with no gene match: 16. This CDR3 comprises 18 residues. How the authors handled the data: Reference gene primer amplification gave nucleated cell count estimates. The repertoire was sequenced with immunoSEQ multiplex PCR; TCRdb's copy has only in-frame clones and lacks some. V and J calls and clone size are copied from that table; D and trimming were computed from the DNA. The profile shows approximately 150,000 clones, about 88% of them singletons. This clonotype was obtained from a woman over 75 with acute or convalescent COVID-19. The chain has TRBV18 and TRBJ2-2; 7 positions match TRBD2. Source material: peripheral blood. In nucleotides, the CDR3 is TGTGCCAGCTCACCTCCCAGGCTAGCGGCTAAGGCTGCCGGGGAGCTGTTTTTT. Its translation: CASSPPRLAAKAAGELFF.